This T cell receptor beta chain was identified in a study of blood T cell repertoires in COVID-19. Study background: Both acute and convalescent COVID-19 samples were obtained from the United States, Italy and Spain.

The CDR3 loop spans 16 amino acids. Between the trimmed V and J ends, which lost 0 bases and 3 bases, there was a span of 12 bases. CDR1 is MNHEY, CDR2 SVGAGI, per germline. This clone was detected a few times. Original processing methods: Nucleated cell number was recorded as an estimate derived from reference gene primer amplification. TCRdb's table, derived via immunoSEQ multiplex PCR, lists solely in-frame clones and lacks some. V and J calls and clone size are given by that table; D and trimming were obtained from the DNA. This sample has more than 200,000 clones, with around 88% found just once.

The chain combines TRBV6-5 with TRBJ1-5; no firm D call. The receptor was isolated from a man of 80 years or more with acute or convalescent COVID-19. Input material: peripheral blood. In DNA, the CDR3 is TGTGCCAGCAGTTACTCTTCCCGGGGTACCAATCAGCCCCAGCATTTT. Translation gives CASSYSSRGTNQPQHF.